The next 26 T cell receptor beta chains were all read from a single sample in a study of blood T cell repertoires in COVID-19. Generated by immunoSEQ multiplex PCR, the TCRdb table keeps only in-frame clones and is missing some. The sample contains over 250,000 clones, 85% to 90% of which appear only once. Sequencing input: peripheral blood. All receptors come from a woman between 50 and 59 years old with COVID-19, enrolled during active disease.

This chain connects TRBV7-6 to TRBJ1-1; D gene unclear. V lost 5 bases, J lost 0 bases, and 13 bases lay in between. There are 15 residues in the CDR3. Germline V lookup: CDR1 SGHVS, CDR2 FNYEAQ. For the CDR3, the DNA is TGTGCCAGCAGCCCCCTCGGAGGGCTGAACACTGAAGCTTTCTTT. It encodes CASSPLGGLNTEAFF.

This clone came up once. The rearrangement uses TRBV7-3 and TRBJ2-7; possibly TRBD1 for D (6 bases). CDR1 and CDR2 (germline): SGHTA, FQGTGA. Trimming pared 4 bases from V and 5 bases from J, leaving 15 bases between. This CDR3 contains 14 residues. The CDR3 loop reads CASSSGASFHEQYF. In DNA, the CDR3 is TGTGCCAGCAGCTCAGGGGCGTCGTTCCACGAGCAGTACTTC. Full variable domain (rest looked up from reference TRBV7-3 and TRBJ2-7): GAGVSQTPSNKVTEKGKYVELRCDPISGHTALYWYRQSLGQGPEFLIYFQGTGAADDSGLPNDRFFAVRPEGSVSTLKIQRTERGDSAVYLCASSSGASFHEQYFGPGTRLTVT.

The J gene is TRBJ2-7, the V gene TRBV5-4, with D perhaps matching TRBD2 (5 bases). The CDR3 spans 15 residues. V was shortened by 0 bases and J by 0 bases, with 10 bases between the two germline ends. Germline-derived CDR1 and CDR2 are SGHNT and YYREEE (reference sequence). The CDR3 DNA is TGTGCCAGCAGCTTGGCACTGGGGAGCTCCTACGAGCAGTACTTC. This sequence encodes CASSLALGSSYEQYF.

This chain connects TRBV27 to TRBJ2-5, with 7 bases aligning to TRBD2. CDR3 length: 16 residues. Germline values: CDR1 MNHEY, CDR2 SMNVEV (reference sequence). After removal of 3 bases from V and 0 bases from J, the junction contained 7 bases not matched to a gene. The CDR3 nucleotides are TGTGCCAGCAGTTTTTATGCGGGGGAGTACCAAGAGACCCAGTACTTC. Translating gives CASSFYAGEYQETQYF.

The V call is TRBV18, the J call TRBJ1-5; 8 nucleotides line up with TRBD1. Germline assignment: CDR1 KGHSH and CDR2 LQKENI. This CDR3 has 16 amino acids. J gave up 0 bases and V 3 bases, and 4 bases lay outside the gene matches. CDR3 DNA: TGTGCCAGCTCACCCTTGGGACAGGTTAGCAATCAGCCCCAGCATTTT. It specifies CASSPLGQVSNQPQHF.

The CDR3 protein is CATSGGGLSTDTQYF. CDR3 in DNA: TGTGCCACCAGTGGTGGGGGCCTGAGCACAGATACGCAGTATTTT. The chain carries TRBV24-1 and TRBJ2-3, with TRBD1 as a possible D gene (6 bases). The CDR3 is made up of 15 amino acids. V was shortened by 5 bases and J by 0 bases, with 11 bases between the two germline ends. Germline V lookup: CDR1 KGHDR, CDR2 SFDVKD.

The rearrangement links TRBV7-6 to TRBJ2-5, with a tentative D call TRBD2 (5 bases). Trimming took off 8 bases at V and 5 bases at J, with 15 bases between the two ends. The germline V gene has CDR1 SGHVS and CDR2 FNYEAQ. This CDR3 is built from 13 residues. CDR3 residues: CASASREPETQYF. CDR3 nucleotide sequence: TGTGCCAGCGCGTCCCGGGAACCGGAGACCCAGTACTTC.

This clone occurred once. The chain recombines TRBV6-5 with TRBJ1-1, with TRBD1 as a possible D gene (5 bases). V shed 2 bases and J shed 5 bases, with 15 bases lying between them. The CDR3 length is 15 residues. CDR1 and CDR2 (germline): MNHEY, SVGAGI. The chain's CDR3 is CASSYPRGGGTEAFF. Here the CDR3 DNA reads TGTGCCAGCAGTTACCCCCGGGGGGGTGGAACTGAAGCTTTCTTT.

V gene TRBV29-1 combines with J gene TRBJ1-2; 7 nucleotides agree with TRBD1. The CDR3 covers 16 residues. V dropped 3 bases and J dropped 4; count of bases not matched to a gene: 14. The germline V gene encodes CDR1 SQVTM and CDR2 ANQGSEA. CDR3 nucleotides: TGCAGCGTTGAGCACAGAGGCAGGGGGTTTATCTATGGCTACACCTTC. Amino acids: CSVEHRGRGFIYGYTF.

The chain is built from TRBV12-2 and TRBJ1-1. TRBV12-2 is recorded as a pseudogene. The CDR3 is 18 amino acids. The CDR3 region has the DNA TGTGCAAGTCGCTTAGCGTCCGTACTACTCGGATCGAACACTGAAGCTTTCTTT. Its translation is CASRLASVLLGSNTEAFF.

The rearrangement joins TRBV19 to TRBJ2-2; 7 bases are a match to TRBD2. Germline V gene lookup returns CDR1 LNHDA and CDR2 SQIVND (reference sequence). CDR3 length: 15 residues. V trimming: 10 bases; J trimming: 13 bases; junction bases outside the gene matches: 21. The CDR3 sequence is CATYPATGASGGLFF. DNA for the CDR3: TGTGCCACCTATCCTGCCACGGGAGCGTCGGGAGGGCTGTTTTTT.

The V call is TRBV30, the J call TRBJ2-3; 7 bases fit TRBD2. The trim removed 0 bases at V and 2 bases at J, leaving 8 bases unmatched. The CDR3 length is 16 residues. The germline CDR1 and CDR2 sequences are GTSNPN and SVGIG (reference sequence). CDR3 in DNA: TGTGCCTGGAGTGTACTAGCGAGAGGCCACACAGATACGCAGTATTTT. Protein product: CAWSVLARGHTDTQYF. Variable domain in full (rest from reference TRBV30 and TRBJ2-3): SQTIHQWPATLVQPVGSPLSLECTVEGTSNPNLYWYRQAAGRGLQLLFYSVGIGQISSEVPQNLSASRPQDRQFILSSKKLLLSDSGFYLCAWSVLARGHTDTQYFGPGTRLTVL.

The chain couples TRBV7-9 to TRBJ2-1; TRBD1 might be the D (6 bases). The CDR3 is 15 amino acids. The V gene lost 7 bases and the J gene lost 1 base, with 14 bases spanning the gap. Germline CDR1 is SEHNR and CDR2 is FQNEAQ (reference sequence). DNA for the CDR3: TGTGCCAGCACCCTAGGCAGGGGTTCCTACAATGAGCAGTTCTTC. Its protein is CASTLGRGSYNEQFF.

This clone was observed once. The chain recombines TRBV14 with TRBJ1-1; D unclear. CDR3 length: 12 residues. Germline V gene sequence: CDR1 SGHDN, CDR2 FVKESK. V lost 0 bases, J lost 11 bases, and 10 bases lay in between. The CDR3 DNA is TGTGCCAGCAGCCAAGATCGGGTTGTGGCTTTCTTT. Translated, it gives CASSQDRVVAFF.

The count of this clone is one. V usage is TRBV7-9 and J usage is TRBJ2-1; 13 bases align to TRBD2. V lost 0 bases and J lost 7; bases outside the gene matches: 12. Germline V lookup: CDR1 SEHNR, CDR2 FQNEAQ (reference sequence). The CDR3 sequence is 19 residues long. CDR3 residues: CASSLASRTSGSRWNEQFF. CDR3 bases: TGTGCCAGCAGCTTAGCTTCCCGGACTAGCGGGAGCCGATGGAATGAGCAGTTCTTC.

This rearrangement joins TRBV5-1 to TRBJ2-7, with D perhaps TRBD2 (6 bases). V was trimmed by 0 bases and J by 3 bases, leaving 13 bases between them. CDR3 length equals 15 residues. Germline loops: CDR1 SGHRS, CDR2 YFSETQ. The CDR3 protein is CASSLESAGFYEQYF. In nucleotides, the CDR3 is TGCGCCAGCAGCTTGGAATCGGCGGGATTCTACGAGCAGTACTTC.

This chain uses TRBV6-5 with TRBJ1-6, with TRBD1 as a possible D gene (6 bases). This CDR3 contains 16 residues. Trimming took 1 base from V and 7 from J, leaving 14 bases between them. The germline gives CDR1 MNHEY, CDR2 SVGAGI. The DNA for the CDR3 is TGTGCCAGCAGTTACTTCCCCAGGGGCACCAATTCACCCCTCCACTTT. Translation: CASSYFPRGTNSPLHF.

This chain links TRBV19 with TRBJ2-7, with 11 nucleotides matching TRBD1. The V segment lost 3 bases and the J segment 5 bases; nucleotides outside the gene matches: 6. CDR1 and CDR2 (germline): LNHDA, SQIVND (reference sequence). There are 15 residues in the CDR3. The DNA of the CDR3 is TGTGCCAGTAGTATCGGACAGGGGGCGCGAGACGAGCAGTACTTC. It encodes CASSIGQGARDEQYF.

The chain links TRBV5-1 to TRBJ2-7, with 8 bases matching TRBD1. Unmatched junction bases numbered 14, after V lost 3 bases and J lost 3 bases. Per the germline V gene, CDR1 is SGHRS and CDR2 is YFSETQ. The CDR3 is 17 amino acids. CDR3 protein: CASSSKSGQADLYEQYF. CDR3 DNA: TGCGCCAGCAGCTCAAAATCGGGACAGGCGGACCTCTACGAGCAGTACTTC. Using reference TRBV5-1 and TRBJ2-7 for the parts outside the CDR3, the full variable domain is KAGVTQTPRYLIKTRGQQVTLSCSPISGHRSVSWYQQTPGQGLQFLFEYFSETQRNKGNFPGRFSGRQFSNSRSEMNVSTLELGDSALYLCASSSKSGQADLYEQYFGPGTRLTVT.

In DNA form, the CDR3 reads TGTGCCAGCAGCTGGGGACTAGCGGAGCTCCTCCAAGAGACCCAGTACTTC. Its protein product is CASSWGLAELLQETQYF. The chain carries TRBV11-3 and TRBJ2-5, with 11 nucleotides matching TRBD2. CDR1 is SGHNT, CDR2 YENEEA, per germline. The CDR3 is made up of 17 amino acids. The V segment lost 4 bases and the J segment 1 base; nucleotides outside the gene matches: 8.

CDR3 nucleotide sequence: TGTGCCACCAGCAGAGATCACGGCGGGTTCACTGAAGCTTTCTTT. This gives the protein CATSRDHGGFTEAFF. The chain couples TRBV15 to TRBJ1-1, with unresolved D. Germline values: CDR1 LNHNV, CDR2 YYDKDF (reference sequence). The CDR3 has 15 residues. Trimming shortened V by 0 bases and J by 4 bases, and 12 bases separated the two germline ends.

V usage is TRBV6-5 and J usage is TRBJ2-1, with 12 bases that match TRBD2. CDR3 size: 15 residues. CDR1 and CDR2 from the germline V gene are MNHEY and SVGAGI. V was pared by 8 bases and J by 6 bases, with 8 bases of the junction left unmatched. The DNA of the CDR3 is TGTGCCAGCTCGTTGACTAGCGGGAGAACCAATGAGCAGTTCTTC. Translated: CASSLTSGRTNEQFF.

The CDR3 protein is CASSYSRYSNQPQHF. As DNA, the CDR3 is TGTGCCAGCAGTTACTCGAGATATAGCAATCAGCCCCAGCATTTT. The rearrangement links TRBV6-5 to TRBJ1-5; no definite D call. Looked up from germline, CDR1 is MNHEY and CDR2 is SVGAGI. Trimming took 0 bases from V and 0 from J, leaving 6 bases between them. This CDR3 has 15 residues.

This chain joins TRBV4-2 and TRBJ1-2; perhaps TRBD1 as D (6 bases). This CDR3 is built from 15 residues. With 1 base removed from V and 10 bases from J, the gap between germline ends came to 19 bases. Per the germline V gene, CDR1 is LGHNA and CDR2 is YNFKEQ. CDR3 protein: CASSQGLGQTLHYTF. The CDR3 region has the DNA TGTGCCAGCAGCCAAGGGCTCGGACAGACCCTCCACTACACCTTC.

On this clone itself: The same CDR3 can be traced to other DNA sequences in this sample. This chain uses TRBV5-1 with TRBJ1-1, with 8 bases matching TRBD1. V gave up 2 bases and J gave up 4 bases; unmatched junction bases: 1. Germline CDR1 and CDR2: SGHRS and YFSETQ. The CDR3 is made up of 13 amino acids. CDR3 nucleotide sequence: TGCGCCAGCAGCTTAACAGGGGGCACTGAAGCTTTCTTT. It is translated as CASSLTGGTEAFF.

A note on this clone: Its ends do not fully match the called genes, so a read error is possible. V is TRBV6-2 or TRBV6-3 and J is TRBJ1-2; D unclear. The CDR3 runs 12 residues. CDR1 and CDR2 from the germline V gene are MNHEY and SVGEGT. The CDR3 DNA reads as TGTGCCAGCAGTTCGACTGAACATGGCCACACCTTC. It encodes CASSSTEHGHTF.